The present entry profiles one T cell receptor beta chain with its context. This sample was taken from a study of blood T cells in healthy people across ages. After removal of 10 bases from V and 0 bases from J, the junction contained 7 bases not matched to a gene. The CDR3 contains 15 residues. Germline CDR1 reads ENHRY; CDR2 reads SYGVKD. Next came a second PCR, run for about 6 to 11 cycles, which used a sample-barcoded 5' primer along with a J-beta primer mix. All cDNA molecules were each tagged by a template-switch adaptor with 12 random nucleotides. One entry per CDR3 protein results from TCRdb running MiXCR on the 5' RACE reads. The sample records 1,500,000 or so distinct CDR3 sequences, approximately 60% being singletons.

The chain links TRBV10-3 to TRBJ2-2; TRBD2 agrees at 8 bases. Sequencing used blood. The source is a man between 18 and 29 years old in good health. CDR3 coding DNA: TGTGCCACACGGGGGGGACCAACGAACACCGGGGAGCTGTTTTTT. Its translation is CATRGGPTNTGELFF.